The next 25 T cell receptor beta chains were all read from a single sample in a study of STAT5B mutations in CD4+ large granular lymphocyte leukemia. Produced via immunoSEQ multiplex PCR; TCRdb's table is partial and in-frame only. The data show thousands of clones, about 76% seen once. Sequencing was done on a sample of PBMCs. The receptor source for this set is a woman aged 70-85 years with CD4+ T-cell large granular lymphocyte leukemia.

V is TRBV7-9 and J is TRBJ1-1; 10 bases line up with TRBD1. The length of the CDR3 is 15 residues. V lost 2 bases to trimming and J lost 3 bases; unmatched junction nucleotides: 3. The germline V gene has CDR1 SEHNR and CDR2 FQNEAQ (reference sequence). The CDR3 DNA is TGTGCCAGCAGCTTATATGGGACAGGGGACACTGAAGCTTTCTTT. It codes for CASSLYGTGDTEAFF.

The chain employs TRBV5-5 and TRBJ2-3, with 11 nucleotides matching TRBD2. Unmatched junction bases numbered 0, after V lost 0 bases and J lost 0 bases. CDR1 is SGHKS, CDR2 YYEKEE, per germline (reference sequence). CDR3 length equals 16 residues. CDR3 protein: CASSLGTSGSTDTQYF. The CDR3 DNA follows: TGTGCCAGCAGCTTGGGGACTAGCGGGAGCACAGATACGCAGTATTTT.

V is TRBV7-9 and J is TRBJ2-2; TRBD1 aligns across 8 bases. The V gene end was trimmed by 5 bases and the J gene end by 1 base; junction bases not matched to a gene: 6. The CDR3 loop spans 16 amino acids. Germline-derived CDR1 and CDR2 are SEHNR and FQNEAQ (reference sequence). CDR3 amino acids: CASSRRGQENTGELFF. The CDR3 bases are TGTGCCAGCAGCCGCCGGGGACAGGAGAACACCGGGGAGCTGTTTTTT.

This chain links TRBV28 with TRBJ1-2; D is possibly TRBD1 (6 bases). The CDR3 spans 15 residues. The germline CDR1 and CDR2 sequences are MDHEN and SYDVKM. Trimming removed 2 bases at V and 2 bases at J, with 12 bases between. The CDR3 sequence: CASSLKGGINYGYTF. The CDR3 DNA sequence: TGTGCCAGCAGTTTAAAAGGGGGGATCAACTATGGCTACACCTTC.

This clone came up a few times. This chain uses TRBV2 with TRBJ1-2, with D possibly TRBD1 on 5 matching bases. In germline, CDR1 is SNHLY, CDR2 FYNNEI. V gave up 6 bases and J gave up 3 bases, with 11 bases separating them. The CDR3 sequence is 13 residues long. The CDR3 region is CASSEGRDYGYTF. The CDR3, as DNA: TGTGCCAGCAGCGAGGGACGGGACTATGGCTACACCTTC.

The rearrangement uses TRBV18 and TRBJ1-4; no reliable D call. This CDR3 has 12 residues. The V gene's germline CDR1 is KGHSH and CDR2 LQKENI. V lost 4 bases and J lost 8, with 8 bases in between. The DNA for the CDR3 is TGTGCCAGCTCACGACTGGGAGAAAAACTGTTTTTT. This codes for CASSRLGEKLFF.

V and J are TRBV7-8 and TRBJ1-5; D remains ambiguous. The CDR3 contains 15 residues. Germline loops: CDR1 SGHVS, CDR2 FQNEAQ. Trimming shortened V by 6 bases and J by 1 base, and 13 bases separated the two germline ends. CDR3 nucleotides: TGTGCCAGCAGTGCCTCTGTGAGAAGCAATCAGCCCCAGCATTTT. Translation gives CASSASVRSNQPQHF.

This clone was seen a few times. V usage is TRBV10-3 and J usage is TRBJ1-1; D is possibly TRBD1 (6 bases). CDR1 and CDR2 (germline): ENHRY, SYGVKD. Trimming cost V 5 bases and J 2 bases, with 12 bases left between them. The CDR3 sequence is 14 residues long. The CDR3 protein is CAISRGELNTEAFF. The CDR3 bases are TGTGCCATCAGTAGGGGGGAACTTAACACTGAAGCTTTCTTT.

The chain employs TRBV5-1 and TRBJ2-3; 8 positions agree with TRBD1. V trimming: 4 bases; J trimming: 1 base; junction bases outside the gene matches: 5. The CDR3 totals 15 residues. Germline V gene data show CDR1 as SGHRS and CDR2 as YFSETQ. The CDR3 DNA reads TGCGCCAGCAGCGGACAGGGCCAAGGCACAGATACGCAGTATTTT. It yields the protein CASSGQGQGTDTQYF.

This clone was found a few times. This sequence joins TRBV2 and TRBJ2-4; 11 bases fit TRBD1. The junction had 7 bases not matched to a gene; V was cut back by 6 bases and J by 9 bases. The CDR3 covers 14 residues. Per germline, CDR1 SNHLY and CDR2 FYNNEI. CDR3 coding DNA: TGTGCCAGCAGAGGGGACAGGGGGTCGGTCATTCAGTACTTC. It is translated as CASRGDRGSVIQYF.

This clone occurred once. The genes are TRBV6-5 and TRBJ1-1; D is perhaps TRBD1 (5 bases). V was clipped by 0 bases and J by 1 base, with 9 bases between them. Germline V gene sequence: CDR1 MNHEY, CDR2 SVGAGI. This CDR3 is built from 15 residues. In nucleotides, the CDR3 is TGTGCCAGCAGTTACTCGTGGCAGGGGAACACTGAAGCTTTCTTT. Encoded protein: CASSYSWQGNTEAFF.

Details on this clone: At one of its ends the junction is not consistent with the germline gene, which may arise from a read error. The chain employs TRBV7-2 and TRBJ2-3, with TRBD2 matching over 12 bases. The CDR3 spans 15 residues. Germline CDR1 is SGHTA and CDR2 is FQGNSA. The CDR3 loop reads CASSLAGGPGDTQYF. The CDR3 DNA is TGTGCCAGCAGCCTAGCGGGGGGGCCGGGAGATACGCAGTATTTT.

CDR3 residues: CASISTGNTDTQYF. The CDR3 DNA follows: TGTGCCAGCATCTCTACAGGGAACACAGATACGCAGTATTTT. This chain joins TRBV5-8 and TRBJ2-3; possible D gene TRBD1, 6 bases. Germline V lookup: CDR1 SGHTS, CDR2 YDEGEE. CDR3 length equals 14 residues. With 6 bases removed from V and 2 bases from J, the gap between germline ends came to 13 bases.

This CDR3 is CASRSPGQGPTNEKLFF. The CDR3 coding sequence is TGTGCCAGCAGATCCCCGGGACAGGGCCCCACTAATGAAAAACTGTTTTTT. This chain joins TRBV28 and TRBJ1-4; TRBD1 aligns across 9 bases. CDR3 length: 17 amino acids. After removal of 6 bases from V and 2 bases from J, the junction contained 10 bases not matched to a gene. The V gene's germline CDR1 is MDHEN and CDR2 SYDVKM.

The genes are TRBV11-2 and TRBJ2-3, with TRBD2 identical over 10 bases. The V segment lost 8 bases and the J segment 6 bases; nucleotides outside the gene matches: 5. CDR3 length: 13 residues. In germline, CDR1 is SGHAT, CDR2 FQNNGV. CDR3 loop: CASRAGGTDTQYF. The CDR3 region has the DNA TGTGCCAGCCGAGCGGGAGGGACCGATACGCAGTATTTT. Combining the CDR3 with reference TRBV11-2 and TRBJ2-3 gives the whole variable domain EAGVAQSPRYKIIEKRQSVAFWCNPISGHATLYWYQQILGQGPKLLIQFQNNGVVDDSQLPKDRFSAERLKGVDSTLKIQPAKLEDSAVYLCASRAGGTDTQYFGPGTRLTVL.

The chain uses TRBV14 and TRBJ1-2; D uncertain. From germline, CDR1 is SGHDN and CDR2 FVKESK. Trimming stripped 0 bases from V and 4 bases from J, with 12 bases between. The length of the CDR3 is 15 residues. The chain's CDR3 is CASSQDGPRAYGYTF. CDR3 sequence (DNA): TGTGCCAGCAGCCAAGACGGCCCGAGGGCCTATGGCTACACCTTC.

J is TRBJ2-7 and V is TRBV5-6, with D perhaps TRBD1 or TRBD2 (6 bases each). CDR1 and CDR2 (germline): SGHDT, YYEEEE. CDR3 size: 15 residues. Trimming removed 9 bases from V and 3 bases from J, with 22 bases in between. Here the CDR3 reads CATQLWSQGLYEQYF. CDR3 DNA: TGTGCCACCCAGCTTTGGTCACAGGGACTCTACGAGCAGTACTTC.

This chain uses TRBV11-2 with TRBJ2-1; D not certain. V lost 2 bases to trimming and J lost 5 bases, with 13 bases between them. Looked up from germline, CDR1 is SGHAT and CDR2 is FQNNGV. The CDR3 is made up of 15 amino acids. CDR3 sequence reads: CASSLQRPRDNEQFF. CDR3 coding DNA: TGTGCCAGCAGCTTACAGAGACCCCGGGACAATGAGCAGTTCTTC. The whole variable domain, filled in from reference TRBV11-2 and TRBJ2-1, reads EAGVAQSPRYKIIEKRQSVAFWCNPISGHATLYWYQQILGQGPKLLIQFQNNGVVDDSQLPKDRFSAERLKGVDSTLKIQPAKLEDSAVYLCASSLQRPRDNEQFFGPGTRLTVL.

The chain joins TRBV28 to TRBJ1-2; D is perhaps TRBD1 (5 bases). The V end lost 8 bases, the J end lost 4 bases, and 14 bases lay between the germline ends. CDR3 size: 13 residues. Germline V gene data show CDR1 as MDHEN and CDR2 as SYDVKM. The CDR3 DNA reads TGTGCCAGCTTCCCTGGGGGACTCTATGGCTACACCTTC. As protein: CASFPGGLYGYTF.

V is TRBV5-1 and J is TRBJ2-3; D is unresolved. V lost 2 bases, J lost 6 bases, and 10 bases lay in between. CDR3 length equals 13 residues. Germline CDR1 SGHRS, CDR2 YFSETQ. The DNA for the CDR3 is TGCGCCAGCAGCTTAGGAGTTTTTGATACGCAGTATTTT. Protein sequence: CASSLGVFDTQYF.

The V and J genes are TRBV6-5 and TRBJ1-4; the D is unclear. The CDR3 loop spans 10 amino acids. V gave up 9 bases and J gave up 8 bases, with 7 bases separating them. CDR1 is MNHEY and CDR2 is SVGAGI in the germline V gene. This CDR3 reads CASAVEKLFF. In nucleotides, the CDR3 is TGTGCCAGTGCTGTGGAAAAACTGTTTTTT.

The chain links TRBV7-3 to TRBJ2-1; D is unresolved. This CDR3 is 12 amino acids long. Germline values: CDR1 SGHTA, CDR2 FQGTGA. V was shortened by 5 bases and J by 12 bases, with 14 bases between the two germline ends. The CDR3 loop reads CASSLQDGLQFF. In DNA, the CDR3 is TGTGCCAGCAGCCTTCAGGACGGTTTGCAGTTCTTC.

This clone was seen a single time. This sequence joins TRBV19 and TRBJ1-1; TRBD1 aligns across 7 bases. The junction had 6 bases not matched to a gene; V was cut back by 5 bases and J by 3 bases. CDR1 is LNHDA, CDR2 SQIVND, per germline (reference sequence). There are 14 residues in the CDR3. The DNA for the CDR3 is TGTGCCAGTAGTGCACAGGGGAGGGACACTGAAGCTTTCTTT. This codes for CASSAQGRDTEAFF.

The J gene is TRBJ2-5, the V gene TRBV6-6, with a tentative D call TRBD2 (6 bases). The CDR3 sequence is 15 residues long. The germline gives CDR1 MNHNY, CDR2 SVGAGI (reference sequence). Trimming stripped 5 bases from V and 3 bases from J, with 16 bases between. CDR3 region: CASSTPGRGKETQYF. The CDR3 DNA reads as TGTGCCAGCAGTACCCCAGGGCGGGGCAAAGAGACCCAGTACTTC.

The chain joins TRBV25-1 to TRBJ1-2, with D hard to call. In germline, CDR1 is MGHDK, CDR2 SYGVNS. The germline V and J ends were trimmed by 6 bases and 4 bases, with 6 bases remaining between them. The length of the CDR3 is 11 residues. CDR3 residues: CASSPGYGYTF. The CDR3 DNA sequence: TGTGCCAGCAGCCCCGGCTATGGCTACACCTTC.